One and the same sample provided the 32 T cell receptor beta chains below, sequenced in a study of response to subunit inactivated influenza vaccine (dated by TCRdb to about 2018). Library preparation used RT-PCR. The listed sequencing device is Illumina HiSeq 2500. TCRdb trimmed public reads at Q25 via fastp, called clones via MiXCR and kept in-frame beta chains. Every CDR3 protein is listed once, alongside the most common genes and DNA of its rows. The sample table contains 500,000 to 700,000 distinct CDR3 sequences; only one count was recorded for under 25% of them. About 2.8% of the sample comes from the top ten. These sequences were also reported in another study, on T cells expressing NK-cell markers. As the second study states: The TCR beta cDNA libraries were made using 5'RACE template switching, a step that added both a universal primer site and unique molecular identifiers.

The sample in question was CD4+ T cells sorted from PBMCs, obtained roughly 12 days after vaccination. Receptors were obtained from a man over 45 who received an inactivated influenza vaccine. Donor details come from another sample of the same person, matched by shared clones.

The rearrangement links TRBV7-2 to TRBJ2-1; 11 bases are a match to TRBD2. The germline V gene has CDR1 SGHTA and CDR2 FQGNSA. The CDR3 runs to 16 residues. Losses at the gene ends were 1 base for V and 9 bases for J; bases not matched to a gene: 8. The CDR3, as DNA: TGTGCCAGCAGCTTAGGATTAGCGGGGGGGCGGAGTGAGCAGTTCTTC. It is translated as CASSLGLAGGRSEQFF.

This clonotype was recorded many times. V gene TRBV11-1 combines with J gene TRBJ2-3; TRBD1 or TRBD2 may be the D gene (5 bases each). This CDR3 region has 19 residues. V shed 10 bases and J shed 0 bases, with 29 bases lying between them. Germline assignment: CDR1 SGHAT and CDR2 FQDESV (reference sequence). CDR3 protein: CAIRPNIWESGTSTDTQYF. The CDR3 DNA reads TGTGCCATCCGGCCAAATATATGGGAATCCGGGACCAGCACAGATACGCAGTATTTT.

This chain uses TRBV12-3 or TRBV12-4 with TRBJ1-1; 10 nucleotides align to TRBD1. J lost 5 bases, V lost 5 bases, and 11 bases had no gene match. CDR3 size: 16 residues. CDR3 nucleotide sequence: TGTGCCAGCAGTCAGGGACAGGGGACTCGGGCTACTGAAGCTTTCTTT. This sequence encodes CASSQGQGTRATEAFF.

This clonotype has a handful of counts. V gene TRBV29-1 combines with J gene TRBJ2-3; D is unclear. The germline V gene encodes CDR1 SQVTM and CDR2 ANQGSEA. Trimming cost V 4 bases and J 3 bases, with 2 bases left between them. This CDR3 has 10 amino acids. The CDR3 loop reads CSVATDTQYF. Here the CDR3 DNA reads TGCAGCGTTGCTACAGATACGCAGTATTTT.

This clonotype has more than one count but fewer than ten. CDR3 residues: CASSPPLRVQPQHF. For the CDR3, the DNA is TGTGCCAGCAGTCCCCCTTTGCGGGTTCAGCCCCAGCATTTT. The chain is built from TRBV6-1 and TRBJ1-5; D gene unclear. The V gene lost 5 bases and the J gene lost 6 bases, with 14 bases spanning the gap. The CDR3 covers 14 residues. Germline V gives CDR1 MNHNS, CDR2 SASEGT.

As for this clonotype: Just one base apart from a much larger clone, this may be a read error. The chain uses TRBV5-1 and TRBJ2-3; TRBD2 agrees at 12 bases. This CDR3 region has 17 residues. The V and J ends lost 0 bases and 4 bases, in that order; junction bases with no gene match: 6. Germline V gives CDR1 SGHRS, CDR2 YFSETQ. Here the CDR3 reads CASSLEGLAGLADTQYF. The CDR3 DNA reads TGCGCCAGCAGCTTGGAAGGACTAGCGGGGCTAGCAGATACGCAGTATTTT.

The rearrangement links TRBV20-1 to TRBJ1-5; 7 bases match TRBD1. V lost 3 bases to trimming and J lost 5 bases; unmatched junction nucleotides: 10. Germline V gene data show CDR1 as DFQATT and CDR2 as SNEGSKA (reference sequence). This CDR3 is built from 15 residues. The CDR3, as DNA: TGCAGTGCTAGGAAACCCGGACAGGTGGATCAGCCCCAGCATTTT. Residues: CSARKPGQVDQPQHF.

In its sample, this clonotype was seen a few times. The chain carries TRBV5-1 and TRBJ2-7, with 7 bases fitting TRBD2. The junction had 15 bases not matched to a gene; V was cut back by 4 bases and J by 2 bases. The length of the CDR3 is 17 residues. The germline V gene encodes CDR1 SGHRS and CDR2 YFSETQ. CDR3 amino acids: CASSPLPRLAETYEQYF. The CDR3 nucleotides are TGCGCCAGCAGCCCGCTCCCCAGACTAGCCGAGACCTACGAGCAGTACTTC.

V is TRBV20-1 and J is TRBJ2-5, with D possibly TRBD2 on 6 matching bases. V lost 3 bases to trimming and J lost 5 bases, with 19 bases between them. CDR1 DFQATT and CDR2 SNEGSKA come from the germline V gene (reference sequence). This CDR3 is 15 amino acids long. In DNA form, the CDR3 reads TGCAGTGCTAGGCTTGCCGGGACTGTGATGGAGACCCAGTACTTC. It translates to CSARLAGTVMETQYF.

The genes are TRBV5-1 and TRBJ2-5; TRBD2 matches 15 bases. The germline V gene encodes CDR1 SGHRS and CDR2 YFSETQ. The trim removed 2 bases at V and 6 bases at J, leaving 14 bases unmatched. The CDR3 is made up of 19 amino acids. CDR3 bases: TGCGCCAGCAGCTTCCAGGGACTAGCGGGAGGCGGTGGCGGGAAGACCCAGTACTTC. As protein: CASSFQGLAGGGGGKTQYF.

This clonotype showed up many times. The gene calls are TRBV5-1 and TRBJ1-1, with D possibly TRBD1 on 6 matching bases. The ends were cut back, 4 bases at V and 4 bases at J, with 14 bases in the middle. This CDR3 has 14 amino acids. The germline CDR1 and CDR2 sequences are SGHRS and YFSETQ. For the CDR3, the DNA is TGCGCCAGCAGCAGGGAGGGGGGGACCACTGAAGCTTTCTTT. Translation: CASSREGGTTEAFF.

This clonotype was picked up a small number of times. The genes are TRBV28 and TRBJ2-2; maybe TRBD2 (6 bases). The germline V gene encodes CDR1 MDHEN and CDR2 SYDVKM. CDR3 length: 15 residues. V was cut by 8 bases and J by 8 bases, with 21 bases left in between. CDR3 nucleotide sequence: TGTGCCAGCTACGAGCGTGGGGCGGGATTGGGGGAGCTGTTTTTT. Residues: CASYERGAGLGELFF.

This clonotype was observed a few times. This chain joins TRBV4-3 and TRBJ2-3; perhaps TRBD1 as D (5 bases). The CDR3 contains 17 residues. Germline CDR1 is LGHNA and CDR2 is YSLEER. V was pared by 0 bases and J by 2 bases, with 15 bases between. The CDR3 loop is CASSQDFGQGLTDTQYF. The CDR3 DNA sequence: TGCGCCAGCAGCCAAGATTTCGGCCAGGGTCTCACAGATACGCAGTATTTT.

This clonotype was observed a handful of times. The chain employs TRBV7-2 and TRBJ2-6; D ambiguous. Per the germline V gene, CDR1 is SGHTA and CDR2 is FQGNSA. The CDR3 has 15 amino acids. V lost 1 base to trimming and J lost 3 bases, with 7 bases between them. The CDR3 DNA is TGTGCCAGCAGCTTAGTGGGTGGTGGGGCCAACGTCCTGACTTTC. The encoded protein is CASSLVGGGANVLTF.

This clonotype was seen a few times. This chain links TRBV5-1 with TRBJ1-1, with D perhaps TRBD1 (5 bases). The CDR3 is made up of 14 amino acids. Trimming took off 8 bases at V and 1 base at J, with 15 bases between the two ends. Germline CDR1 is SGHRS and CDR2 is YFSETQ. CDR3 amino acids: CASAQGYSNTEAFF. The CDR3 DNA reads as TGCGCCAGTGCCCAGGGATATTCGAACACTGAAGCTTTCTTT. Full variable domain (rest looked up from reference TRBV5-1 and TRBJ1-1): KAGVTQTPRYLIKTRGQQVTLSCSPISGHRSVSWYQQTPGQGLQFLFEYFSETQRNKGNFPGRFSGRQFSNSRSEMNVSTLELGDSALYLCASAQGYSNTEAFFGQGTRLTVV.

The gene calls are TRBV7-9 and TRBJ2-1; D gene unclear. Germline lookup yields CDR1 SEHNR and CDR2 FQNEAQ (reference sequence). The CDR3 has 12 amino acids. V was clipped by 3 bases and J by 6 bases, with 6 bases between them. The CDR3 DNA follows: TGTGCCAGCAGCTTGAGTACCAATGAGCAGTTCTTC. Protein: CASSLSTNEQFF.

This clonotype occurred many times. The rearrangement links TRBV29-1 to TRBJ1-4; D is unresolved. Per germline, CDR1 SQVTM and CDR2 ANQGSEA. V was pared by 4 bases and J by 5 bases, with 11 bases between. The CDR3 has 13 residues. The CDR3, as DNA: TGCAGCGTTGGGAGGGTAGGGAATGAAAAACTGTTTTTT. Its protein is CSVGRVGNEKLFF.

The chain uses TRBV21-1 and TRBJ2-7; the tabulated D call, TRBD1, remains unverified against the DNA. TRBV21-1 is a recognized pseudogene. The CDR3 consists of 18 residues. The CDR3 sequence is CASTQVPGPLDSSYEQYF. The CDR3 DNA reads as TGTGCCAGCACCCAGGTACCGGGACCACTGGATAGCTCCTACGAGCAGTACTTC.

This clonotype was seen only a few times. V usage is TRBV15 and J usage is TRBJ1-2; D unresolved. The ends were cut back, 0 bases at V and 4 bases at J, with 12 bases in the middle. This CDR3 is 15 amino acids long. Germline lookup yields CDR1 LNHNV and CDR2 YYDKDF (reference sequence). DNA of the CDR3: TGTGCCACCAGCAGAGATCTGGAGGGATCCTATGGCTACACCTTC. Protein product: CATSRDLEGSYGYTF.

The genes are TRBV2 and TRBJ2-7; TRBD1 matches 8 bases. Germline V gene data show CDR1 as SNHLY and CDR2 as FYNNEI. The CDR3 is made up of 15 amino acids. With V trimmed by 5 bases and J by 4 bases, 10 bases remained unmatched. The CDR3 protein is CASSPDRGRIYEQYF. The DNA of the CDR3 is TGTGCCAGCAGTCCTGACAGGGGACGTATTTACGAGCAGTACTTC.

The V call is TRBV5-5, the J call TRBJ1-1, with 7 bases fitting TRBD1. The length of the CDR3 is 13 residues. V was clipped by 5 bases and J by 7 bases; unmatched bases: 8. The germline V gene has CDR1 SGHKS and CDR2 YYEKEE (reference sequence). The CDR3 region has the DNA TGTGCCAGCAGTTCACCGGGACAGATTGAAGCTTTCTTT. This sequence encodes CASSSPGQIEAFF.

This clonotype was counted ten times or more. The chain employs TRBV9 and TRBJ1-3, with D hard to call. The CDR3 runs to 16 residues. Looked up from germline, CDR1 is SGDLS and CDR2 is YYNGEE. V dropped 0 bases and J dropped 0 bases, with 10 bases sitting between them. CDR3 protein: CASSVGSPLSGNTIYF. Written as DNA, the CDR3 is TGTGCCAGCAGCGTAGGCTCACCGCTCTCTGGAAACACCATATATTTT.

This chain links TRBV20-1 with TRBJ2-3; 8 nucleotides align to TRBD2. V dropped 3 bases and J dropped 3; count of bases not matched to a gene: 2. CDR1 is DFQATT and CDR2 is SNEGSKA in the germline V gene (reference sequence). The CDR3 consists of 13 residues. DNA for the CDR3: TGCAGTGCTAGGCGACTAGCGACAGATACGCAGTATTTT. It codes for CSARRLATDTQYF.

The chain has TRBV20-1 and TRBJ2-1; TRBD2 might be the D (5 bases). This CDR3 spans 15 amino acids. The germline V and J ends were trimmed by 3 bases and 2 bases, with 14 bases remaining between them. Per the germline V gene, CDR1 is DFQATT and CDR2 is SNEGSKA (reference sequence). The CDR3 loop reads CSARHLGGPYNEQFF. In DNA, the CDR3 is TGCAGTGCTAGGCATCTAGGAGGACCCTACAATGAGCAGTTCTTC.

The V call is TRBV30, the J call TRBJ2-2; D remains unclear. The V gene's germline CDR1 is GTSNPN and CDR2 SVGIG (reference sequence). The CDR3 is made up of 13 amino acids. V lost 0 bases and J 7 bases, leaving 9 bases between the germline ends. The CDR3 here is CAWSVRGGGELFF. In nucleotides, the CDR3 is TGTGCCTGGAGTGTACGTGGCGGCGGGGAGCTGTTTTTT.

This clonotype was seen a few times. This chain uses TRBV12-3 or TRBV12-4 with TRBJ2-2; 9 nucleotides agree with TRBD1. This CDR3 is 17 amino acids long. V lost 5 bases, J lost 5 bases, and 12 bases stayed unmatched. For the CDR3, the DNA is TGTGCCAGCAGTCGAAGACGACAGGGGGGACTAACCGGGGAGCTGTTTTTT. Protein: CASSRRRQGGLTGELFF.

The chain is built from TRBV3-1 and TRBJ2-2; D not resolved. V shed 5 bases and J shed 1 base, with 5 bases lying between them. CDR1 LGHDT and CDR2 YNNKEL come from the germline V gene (reference sequence). The CDR3 is 13 residues long. The DNA of the CDR3 is TGTGCCAGCAGCAGGAAGAACACCGGGGAGCTGTTTTTT. Amino acids: CASSRKNTGELFF.

This clonotype was seen more than once but under ten times. CDR3 sequence (DNA): TGTGCCAGCAGCTTCGGACAGATCTATGGCTACACCTTC. It specifies CASSFGQIYGYTF. This chain joins TRBV7-2 and TRBJ1-2; perhaps TRBD1 as D (6 bases). CDR1 is SGHTA and CDR2 is FQGNSA in the germline V gene. Trimming removed 3 bases at V and 4 bases at J, with 9 bases between. The CDR3 is made up of 13 amino acids.

The chain employs TRBV6-1 and TRBJ2-2, with D possibly being TRBD2 (6 bases). This CDR3 has 17 residues. The germline gives CDR1 MNHNS, CDR2 SASEGT. Between the trimmed V and J ends, which lost 4 bases and 4 bases, there was a span of 19 bases. CDR3 region: CASSGILFRGGTGELFF. The DNA of the CDR3 is TGTGCCAGCAGTGGAATCCTCTTTAGGGGAGGCACCGGGGAGCTGTTTTTT.

The chain couples TRBV5-1 to TRBJ2-6, with 8 bases fitting TRBD1. The J segment lost 3 bases and the V segment lost 6 bases, leaving 14 bases of the junction unmatched. Per the germline V gene, CDR1 is SGHRS and CDR2 is YFSETQ. The CDR3 contains 18 residues. The CDR3 reads CASTLWDRRAGGANVLTF. The CDR3 DNA follows: TGCGCCAGCACCCTCTGGGACAGGAGAGCGGGTGGGGCCAACGTCCTGACTTTC.

The chain has TRBV2 and TRBJ1-4, with D possibly TRBD1 on 6 matching bases. The CDR3 length is 13 residues. Trimming took off 3 bases at V and 8 bases at J, with 10 bases between the two ends. Germline CDR1 SNHLY, CDR2 FYNNEI. The CDR3 region has the DNA TGTGCCAGCAGTGAGGGCAGGGGAGAAAAACTGTTTTTT. Protein sequence: CASSEGRGEKLFF.

The chain carries TRBV7-9 and TRBJ1-6, with a tentative D call TRBD1 (5 bases). The CDR3 runs 15 residues. Trimming pared 0 bases from V and 7 bases from J, leaving 10 bases between. The germline V gene has CDR1 SEHNR and CDR2 FQNEAQ (reference sequence). Here the CDR3 DNA reads TGTGCCAGCAGCTTAGCGGGCGGGGGGAATTCACCCCTCCACTTT. This translates into CASSLAGGGNSPLHF.